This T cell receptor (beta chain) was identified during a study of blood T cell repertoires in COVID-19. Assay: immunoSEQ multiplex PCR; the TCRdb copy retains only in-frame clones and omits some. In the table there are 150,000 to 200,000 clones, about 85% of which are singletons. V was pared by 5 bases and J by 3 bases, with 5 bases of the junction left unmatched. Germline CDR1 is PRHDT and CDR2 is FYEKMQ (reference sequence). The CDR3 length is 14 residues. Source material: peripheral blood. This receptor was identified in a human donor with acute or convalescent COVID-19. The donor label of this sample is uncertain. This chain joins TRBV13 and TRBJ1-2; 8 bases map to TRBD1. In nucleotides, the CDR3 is TGTGCCAGCAGCGCGGACAGGGCCTACTATGGCTACACCTTC. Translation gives CASSADRAYYGYTF.